This T cell receptor (beta chain) stems from a study of blood T cell repertoires in COVID-19. On the study more broadly: From the United States, Italy and Spain came samples of acute and convalescent COVID-19. T cells, B-cell-depleted T cells, or PBMCs supplied cDNA or gDNA.

Seattle cases were enrolled at active infection and followed longitudinally. Source study methods: Estimates of nucleated cell counts were drawn from the amplification of reference gene primers. Data came from immunoSEQ multiplex PCR; TCRdb stores just in-frame clones and leaves some out. V, J and clone size are taken as reported in that table, and D and trimming were inferred from the DNA itself. The table shows fewer than 30,000 clones, with 93% occurring only once. The germline V gene encodes CDR1 MNHNS and CDR2 SASEGT. With V trimmed by 4 bases and J by 3 bases, 9 bases remained unmatched. The CDR3 length is 16 residues.

The genes are TRBV6-1 and TRBJ1-3, with 7 bases lining up with TRBD1. Sequenced material: peripheral blood. The TCR was taken from a woman aged 70-85 years with COVID-19, enrolled during active disease. This CDR3 reads CASSVQNRGYGNTIYF. In DNA, the CDR3 is TGTGCCAGCAGTGTCCAAAACAGGGGCTATGGAAACACCATATATTTT.